The source of this T cell receptor beta chain is a study of blood T cell repertoires in COVID-19 (dated by TCRdb to the early 2020s). In terms of the full investigation: Collaborator samples came from the United States, Italy and Spain and covered acute and convalescent phases of COVID-19. The material from the prospective study consisted of cDNA or gDNA derived from T cells, B-cell-depleted T cells, or PBMCs. Subjects who had been exposed to COVID-19, were actively infected with it, or had recovered from it provided the deeply sampled blood TCRbeta repertoires that made up the dataset. The repertoires were released in a freely available public database meant as a resource for research on the immune response to SARS-CoV-2. The samples were drawn from the first 160 participants of the ongoing ImmuneRACE study and from under 1,500 subjects provided by 6 global collaborators. The sample metadata nearly always contained a de-identified subject ID, COVID-19 status, age in years and sex. Where HLA class I and class II types were available, the types were taken from metadata supplied by the sample provider, not from assay-based typing.

Trimming accounts for 6 bases at V and 3 bases at J, while the number of junction bases matched to no gene is 11. CDR1 and CDR2, looked up from the germline V gene, are MDHEN and SYDVKM. The CDR3 runs 16 residues from the cysteine to the phenylalanine. Only the CDR3 region is kept as DNA, spanning 48 bases read in frame from base 1. A word on this clone: The specificity of this receptor is unknown. Base qualities are not recorded, but no much larger clone differs from it by a single base.

TCRbeta CDR3 regions were amplified from genomic DNA using the immunoSEQ Assay, a bias-controlled multiplex PCR. Under the source paper's analysis protocol: Within the assay, amplification of reference gene primers was used to estimate how many nucleated cells each sample contained. Sequence reads were collapsed and filtered to measure the absolute abundance of every unique TCRbeta CDR3 rearrangement. Productive Simpson clonality was computed per sample as the square root of Simpson's diversity index over productive rearrangements. The source is immuneACCESS, and TCRdb retained only in-frame sequences with V and J called. Part of the clones is not carried over; for the studies checked, unresolved V genes explain less than half of this, and the remainder is unexplained. For V, J and clone size, that table is used; D and trimming come from the DNA. Counted in this sample were around 70,000 clones; over 65% of them appeared once. Less than 25% of the sample is taken by the ten largest.

The collaborating institutions used their own protocols to collect whole blood in K2EDTA tubes. For TCRbeta analysis, collaborators shipped samples as frozen whole blood, isolated PBMCs, or DNA extracted from either of those sample types. Here is what the overall study found, with its caveats: Clinical and demographic metadata were provided uncurated, with the amount varying by source and participant.

In this chain, TRBV28 is recombined with TRBJ2-7, and TRBD1 aligns with 10 junction nucleotides. Sequenced material: peripheral blood. This TCR came from a human donor in a cohort sampled during active COVID-19. The CDR3 is CASSDPTGQGFYEQYF. The nucleotides read TGTGCCAGCAGCGATCCGACGGGACAGGGGTTCTACGAGCAGTACTTC.